This paragraph reports one T cell receptor (beta chain). The sample is drawn from a study of T cells after yellow fever vaccination. CDR3 length: 18 amino acids. J gave up 5 bases and V 4 bases, and 17 bases lay outside the gene matches. TCRdb reprocessed the 5' RACE reads with MiXCR, giving one entry per CDR3 protein. The data show roughly 300,000 distinct CDR3 sequences, with approximately 7% seen just once and 18% held by the top ten. This clonotype was obtained from a man between 18 and 35 years old who received the YFV17D yellow fever vaccine. Sequencing was performed on PBMCs, taken more than 40 days after the first yellow fever vaccination. This chain links TRBV12-3 or TRBV12-4 with TRBJ2-5, with 9 bases that match TRBD1. In nucleotides, the CDR3 is TGTGCCAGCAGTTCCAGGACAGGGGACGCCGGGCTGCGGGAGACCCAGTACTTC. Translation: CASSSRTGDAGLRETQYF.